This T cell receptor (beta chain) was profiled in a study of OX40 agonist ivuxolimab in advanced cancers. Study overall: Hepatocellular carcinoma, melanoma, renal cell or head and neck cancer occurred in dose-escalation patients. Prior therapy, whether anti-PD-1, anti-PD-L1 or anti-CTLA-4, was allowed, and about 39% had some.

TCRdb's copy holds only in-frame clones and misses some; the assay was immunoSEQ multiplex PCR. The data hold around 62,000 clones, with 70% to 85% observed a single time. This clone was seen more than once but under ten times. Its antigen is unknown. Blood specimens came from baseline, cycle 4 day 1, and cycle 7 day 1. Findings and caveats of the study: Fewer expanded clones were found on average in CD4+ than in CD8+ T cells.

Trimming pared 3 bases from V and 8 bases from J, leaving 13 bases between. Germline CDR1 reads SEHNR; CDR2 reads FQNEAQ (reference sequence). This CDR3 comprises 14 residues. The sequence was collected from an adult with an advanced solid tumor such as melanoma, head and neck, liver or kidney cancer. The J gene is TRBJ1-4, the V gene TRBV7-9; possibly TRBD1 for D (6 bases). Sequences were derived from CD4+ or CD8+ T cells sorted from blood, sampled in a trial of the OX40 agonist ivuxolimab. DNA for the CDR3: TGTGCCAGCAGCTTTACTGGGGGCGGAGAAAAACTGTTTTTT. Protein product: CASSFTGGGEKLFF.